The 29 T cell receptor beta chains presented below share a single source sample, sequenced in a study of T cell repertoires in cytomegalovirus infection. Each CDR3 protein is one row after TCRdb ran MiXCR on the reads. The profile shows hundreds of thousands of distinct CDR3 sequences, approximately 18% of them singletons. Sequenced input: PBMCs. These receptor sequences come from a human donor in good health (CMV status not recorded). Some clones in this sample may be carry-over from other donors' samples.

This clonotype has just a few counts. The rearrangement uses TRBV7-8 and TRBJ2-6; D gene ambiguous. Trimming left V 4 bases short and J 0 bases short, with 7 bases between. Germline V gene lookup returns CDR1 SGHVS and CDR2 FQNEAQ. This CDR3 contains 15 residues. Here the CDR3 reads CASSSLDSGANVLTF. In nucleotides, the CDR3 is TGTGCCAGCAGCTCACTTGACTCTGGGGCCAACGTCCTGACTTTC.

The chain is built from TRBV6-2 or TRBV6-3 and TRBJ1-2, with D possibly matching TRBD1 (6 bases). The CDR3 is made up of 14 amino acids. CDR1 is MNHEY, CDR2 SVGEGT, per germline. V was shortened by 6 bases and J by 7 bases, with 18 bases between the two germline ends. CDR3 nucleotides: TGTGCCAGCAGAACGGGGGACACGGGAGGTGGCTACACCTTC. Its protein product is CASRTGDTGGGYTF.

At least ten counts were recorded for this clonotype. The chain recombines TRBV7-2 with TRBJ1-5; tentative D call: TRBD1 (5 bases). CDR1 and CDR2 (germline): SGHTA, FQGNSA. The CDR3 totals 16 residues. V dropped 5 bases and J dropped 0 bases, with 14 bases sitting between them. The CDR3: CASSPQVGDSNQPQHF. CDR3 bases: TGTGCCAGCAGCCCACAGGTTGGGGATAGCAATCAGCCCCAGCATTTT.

The chain uses TRBV6-8 and TRBJ2-5; 7 bases are shared with TRBD2. With V trimmed by 6 bases and J by 3 bases, 10 bases remained unmatched. Per germline, CDR1 MNHGY and CDR2 SAAAGT. The CDR3 runs to 15 residues. CDR3 DNA: TGTGCCAGCAGAGTTTCCGGGACTACAAAAGAGACCCAGTACTTC. Protein product: CASRVSGTTKETQYF.

This clonotype was recorded many times. This sequence joins TRBV7-8 and TRBJ2-3, with D hard to call. The CDR3 sequence is 14 residues long. Germline-derived CDR1 and CDR2 are SGHVS and FQNEAQ. The germline V and J ends were trimmed by 2 bases and 2 bases, with 8 bases remaining between them. The CDR3 coding sequence is TGTGCCAGCAGCTTAATCCGTGACACAGATACGCAGTATTTT. Residues: CASSLIRDTDTQYF.

This clonotype was seen a few times. The rearrangement uses TRBV10-3 and TRBJ2-3; D not resolved. V was pared by 4 bases and J by 2 bases, with 4 bases between. Germline assignment: CDR1 ENHRY and CDR2 SYGVKD. This CDR3 is built from 12 residues. This CDR3 is CAISVSTDTQYF. The CDR3 bases are TGTGCCATCAGTGTGTCCACAGATACGCAGTATTTT.

There are many counts of this clonotype. The V and J genes are TRBV11-3 and TRBJ2-2; 10 nucleotides agree with TRBD2. The CDR3 loop spans 17 amino acids. Germline assignment: CDR1 SGHNT and CDR2 YENEEA. V was clipped by 4 bases and J by 5 bases; unmatched bases: 10. CDR3: CASSYGVAGGRTGELFF. CDR3 DNA: TGTGCCAGCAGCTACGGGGTAGCGGGAGGACGTACCGGGGAGCTGTTTTTT.

This clonotype was observed a few times. The V and J genes are TRBV19 and TRBJ1-5; the D gene is possibly TRBD1 (5 bases). The germline V gene has CDR1 LNHDA and CDR2 SQIVND (reference sequence). Trimming removed 4 bases at V and 1 base at J, with 11 bases between. The CDR3 loop spans 15 amino acids. The CDR3 spells CASSTRGSSNQPQHF. CDR3 coding DNA: TGTGCCAGTAGTACTAGGGGTTCGAGCAATCAGCCCCAGCATTTT.

This clonotype was seen only once. The V gene is TRBV19, the J gene TRBJ1-5, with 8 bases aligning to TRBD1. The CDR3 extends over 15 amino acids. The trim removed 6 bases at V and 6 bases at J, leaving 10 bases unmatched. Germline V gene data show CDR1 as LNHDA and CDR2 as SQIVND (reference sequence). The DNA for the CDR3 is TGTGCCAGTAGCCCCCTGCCAGGGGGCGGTCAGCCCCAGCATTTT. Its protein is CASSPLPGGGQPQHF.

This clonotype was detected only a few times. The chain couples TRBV20-1 to TRBJ2-7; D is perhaps TRBD1 (7 bases). From germline, CDR1 is DFQATT and CDR2 SNEGSKA (reference sequence). CDR3 length: 12 residues. V was shortened by 5 bases and J by 3 bases, with 11 bases between the two germline ends. In nucleotides, the CDR3 is TGCAGTGCTCCAGGGGGGTTCTACGAGCAGTACTTC. Amino acid sequence: CSAPGGFYEQYF.

This clonotype was recorded at least ten times. The gene calls are TRBV11-3 and TRBJ2-5, with TRBD1 identical over 8 bases. Germline CDR1 SGHNT, CDR2 YENEEA. The CDR3 has 15 amino acids. With 3 bases clipped from V and 5 bases from J, the junction kept 8 bases outside the gene matches. The CDR3 bases are TGTGCCAGCAGCTTGAGGCAGGGGGCGAAGGAGACCCAGTACTTC. It specifies CASSLRQGAKETQYF.

This clonotype has more than one count but fewer than ten. This chain links TRBV7-9 with TRBJ2-3; TRBD2 agrees at 14 bases. V lost 5 bases to trimming and J lost 5 bases; unmatched junction nucleotides: 3. The CDR3 sequence is 15 residues long. The germline V gene encodes CDR1 SEHNR and CDR2 FQNEAQ (reference sequence). In nucleotides, the CDR3 is TGTGCCAGCAGCGTGGGGACTAGCGGGGGAGATACGCAGTATTTT. Translation gives CASSVGTSGGDTQYF.

There are many counts of this clonotype. This chain links TRBV7-2 with TRBJ2-7; 7 bases are shared with TRBD2. The CDR3 is made up of 15 amino acids. Trimming took 1 base from V and 5 from J; bases not matched to a gene: 8. The germline gives CDR1 SGHTA, CDR2 FQGNSA. The CDR3 spells CASSLDPASGDEQYF. CDR3 sequence (DNA): TGTGCCAGCAGCTTAGACCCTGCTAGCGGCGACGAGCAGTACTTC.

This clonotype was detected many times. The chain employs TRBV7-2 and TRBJ2-2; TRBD2 aligns across 10 bases. The CDR3 has 16 amino acids. The germline V gene has CDR1 SGHTA and CDR2 FQGNSA. V lost 2 bases to trimming and J lost 3 bases; unmatched junction nucleotides: 3. CDR3 sequence: CASSLLTSGYTGELFF. The CDR3 DNA reads TGTGCCAGCAGCTTACTGACTAGCGGGTACACCGGGGAGCTGTTTTTT.

This clonotype has more than one count but fewer than ten. The chain is built from TRBV20-1 and TRBJ1-5; D gene uncertain. Germline V gives CDR1 DFQATT, CDR2 SNEGSKA (reference sequence). With 3 bases removed from V and 7 bases from J, the gap between germline ends came to 10 bases. This CDR3 comprises 12 residues. CDR3 DNA sequence: TGCAGTGCTAGTCGGGGAGGGCAGCCCCAGCATTTT. Translated: CSASRGGQPQHF.

This CDR3 reads CASRFTSEDTQYF. The CDR3 DNA sequence: TGCGCCAGCAGGTTTACTAGCGAAGATACGCAGTATTTT. J is TRBJ2-3 and V is TRBV5-1, with 7 bases matching TRBD2. The germline gives CDR1 SGHRS, CDR2 YFSETQ. The CDR3 loop spans 13 amino acids. V lost 5 bases, J lost 5 bases, and 5 bases stayed unmatched.

Many counts were recorded for this clonotype. The J gene is TRBJ2-7, the V gene TRBV12-3 or TRBV12-4; TRBD1 matches 7 bases. The CDR3 length is 21 residues. V was pared by 5 bases and J by 2 bases, with 27 bases of the junction left unmatched. CDR3 nucleotides: TGTGCCAGCAGTGCCCTACGAGGGTTAAGGGGGAGCACAGGGGTGCCCTACGAGCAGTACTTC. The encoded protein is CASSALRGLRGSTGVPYEQYF.

Many counts were recorded for this clonotype. This sequence joins TRBV7-2 and TRBJ1-5, with D unclear. Trimming shortened V by 5 bases and J by 7 bases, and 15 bases separated the two germline ends. Germline CDR1 is SGHTA and CDR2 is FQGNSA. The length of the CDR3 is 14 residues. The CDR3 loop reads CASSPVPGVQPQHF. For the CDR3, the DNA is TGTGCCAGCAGCCCTGTCCCGGGAGTACAGCCCCAGCATTTT.

This clonotype was found many times. V usage is TRBV6-2 or TRBV6-3 and J usage is TRBJ1-5; 7 bases line up with TRBD1. CDR3 length equals 15 residues. V trimming: 7 bases; J trimming: 4 bases; junction bases outside the gene matches: 10. Germline loops: CDR1 MNHEY, CDR2 SVGEGT. CDR3 residues: CASTRTGQLNQPQHF. In DNA form, the CDR3 reads TGTGCCAGCACCAGGACAGGCCAACTGAATCAGCCCCAGCATTTT.

V gene TRBV20-1 combines with J gene TRBJ1-5, with D possibly being TRBD1 (5 bases). Per the germline V gene, CDR1 is DFQATT and CDR2 is SNEGSKA (reference sequence). The CDR3 runs 14 residues. V shed 6 bases and J shed 9 bases, with 21 bases lying between them. This chain's CDR3 is CSARGIGGFRPQHF. The CDR3 DNA follows: TGCAGTGCACGGGGGATTGGAGGGTTTCGGCCCCAGCATTTT.

There are a few counts of this clonotype. The genes are TRBV12-3 or TRBV12-4 and TRBJ1-5, with D perhaps TRBD1 (5 bases). This CDR3 is 15 amino acids long. V was clipped by 3 bases and J by 5 bases, with 14 bases between them. Here the CDR3 reads CASSLRGRRDQPQHF. The CDR3 DNA follows: TGTGCCAGCAGTTTGCGGGGGAGGAGGGATCAGCCCCAGCATTTT.

This clonotype was seen repeatedly, ten times or more. The chain couples TRBV20-1 to TRBJ1-1, with 7 nucleotides matching TRBD1. The CDR3 has 15 residues. The V and J ends lost 3 bases and 6 bases, in that order; junction bases with no gene match: 13. Germline loops: CDR1 DFQATT, CDR2 SNEGSKA (reference sequence). CDR3 region: CSARAEGANRAEAFF. DNA for the CDR3: TGCAGTGCTAGGGCGGAGGGGGCCAACAGGGCTGAAGCTTTCTTT.

This clonotype showed up just a few times. The chain employs TRBV29-1 and TRBJ2-3; D gene unclear. Germline values: CDR1 SQVTM, CDR2 ANQGSEA. V shed 6 bases and J shed 1 base, with 11 bases lying between them. The CDR3 loop spans 13 amino acids. The CDR3 here is CSVQQPGTDTQYF. Here the CDR3 DNA reads TGCAGCGTGCAACAGCCTGGCACAGATACGCAGTATTTT.

In the case of this clonotype: This may be a read error: a much more frequent sequence differs by one nucleotide. The chain carries TRBV7-8 and TRBJ2-3, with a weak D call TRBD1 (5 bases). This CDR3 is 12 amino acids long. CDR1 is SGHVS and CDR2 is FQNEAQ in the germline V gene. Between the trimmed V and J ends, which lost 3 bases and 10 bases, there was a span of 11 bases. In nucleotides, the CDR3 is TGTGCCAGCAGCTTGGTAGGGGAAGCGCAGTATTTT. Translated: CASSLVGEAQYF.

This clonotype was seen only a few times. The chain joins TRBV4-3 to TRBJ2-1, with TRBD2 matching over 11 bases. In germline, CDR1 is LGHNA, CDR2 YSLEER. The V gene end was trimmed by 4 bases and the J gene end by 10 bases; junction bases not matched to a gene: 12. This CDR3 spans 16 amino acids. The CDR3 sequence: CASSRHLAGGSGEQFF. Here the CDR3 DNA reads TGCGCCAGCAGCCGCCATCTAGCGGGAGGATCGGGCGAGCAGTTCTTC.

There are many counts of this clonotype. The V gene is TRBV7-2, the J gene TRBJ2-5, with D possibly TRBD1 on 6 matching bases. Germline V lookup: CDR1 SGHTA, CDR2 FQGNSA. V was pared by 2 bases and J by 9 bases, with 13 bases between. This CDR3 is 13 amino acids long. The CDR3 DNA reads TGTGCCAGCAGCTTAAGACCAGAGGGGGCCCAGTACTTC. This codes for CASSLRPEGAQYF. The whole variable domain, remainder taken from reference TRBV7-2 and TRBJ2-5, is GAGVSQSPSNKVTEKGKDVELRCDPISGHTALYWYRQSLGQGLEFLIYFQGNSAPDKSGLPSDRFSAERTGGSVSTLTIQRTQQEDSAVYLCASSLRPEGAQYFGPGTRLLVL.

The chain carries TRBV2 and TRBJ1-3; the match to TRBD1 covers 10 bases. V dropped 3 bases and J dropped 3; count of bases not matched to a gene: 8. In germline, CDR1 is SNHLY, CDR2 FYNNEI. The CDR3 spans 17 residues. The CDR3 region is CASSERDRGYFGNTIYF. DNA of the CDR3: TGTGCCAGCAGTGAGCGGGACAGGGGCTATTTTGGAAACACCATATATTTT. The full variable domain, completed using reference TRBV2 and TRBJ1-3, is EPEVTQTPSHQVTQMGQEVILRCVPISNHLYFYWYRQILGQKVEFLVSFYNNEISEKSEIFDDQFSVERPDGSNFTLKIRSTKLEDSAMYFCASSERDRGYFGNTIYFGEGSWLTVV.

This clonotype showed up just a few times. This rearrangement joins TRBV14 to TRBJ1-6; TRBD1 agrees at 7 bases. CDR1 is SGHDN, CDR2 FVKESK, per germline. CDR3 length: 17 amino acids. V shed 1 base, J shed 4 bases, and the junction held 7 bases outside the gene matches. CDR3 DNA sequence: TGTGCCAGCAGCCAAGTGACAGGGACAGCTTATAATTCACCCCTCCACTTT. Translated, it gives CASSQVTGTAYNSPLHF.

This chain links TRBV6-2 or TRBV6-3 with TRBJ2-5; 7 bases line up with TRBD2. The CDR3 runs 12 residues. Germline values: CDR1 MNHEY, CDR2 SVGEGT. Trimming took 6 bases from V and 4 from J; bases not matched to a gene: 2. Here the CDR3 DNA reads TGTGCCAGCAGATCTAGCGGAGAGACCCAGTACTTC. Translating gives CASRSSGETQYF.